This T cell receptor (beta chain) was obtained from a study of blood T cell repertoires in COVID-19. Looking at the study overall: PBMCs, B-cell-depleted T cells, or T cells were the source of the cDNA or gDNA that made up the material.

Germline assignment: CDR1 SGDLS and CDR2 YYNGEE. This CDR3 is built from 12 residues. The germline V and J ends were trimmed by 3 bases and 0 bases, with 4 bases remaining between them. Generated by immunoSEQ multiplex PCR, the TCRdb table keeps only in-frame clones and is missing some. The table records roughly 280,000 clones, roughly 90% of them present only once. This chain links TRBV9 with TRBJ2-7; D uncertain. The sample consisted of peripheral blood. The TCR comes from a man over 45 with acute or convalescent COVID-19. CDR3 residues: CASSAFSYEQYF. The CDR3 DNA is TGTGCCAGCAGCGCCTTCTCCTACGAGCAGTACTTC.